The present T cell receptor (beta chain) was sequenced within a study of blood T cells in healthy people across ages (dated by TCRdb to 2015 to 2017). Turning to the overall study: In model experiments, template switching captured about one uniquely barcoded TCR beta cDNA molecule for every two T cells. Donors of different ages were randomly distributed across sequencing lanes to avoid experimental bias. Four age groups were formed from the donors: young (average 16 years), middle-aged (approximately 40), aged (more than 55) and long-lived (around 80). The study measured age-related changes in TCR beta repertoire diversity using deep sequencing normalized with unique cDNA molecular identifiers. The study analyzed two additional independent replicas of 1 million unique cDNA reads from the same blood draw for two donors, one aged 18 to 30 and one aged 80 or older.

The protocol used for the library was 5' RACE. Sequencing used an Illumina HiSeq 2500. The second PCR ran for about 7 to 11 cycles and used a J-beta primer mix along with a sample-barcoded 5' primer. Each TCR beta cDNA molecule received a unique molecular identifier from a template-switch 5' adaptor carrying 12 random nucleotides. Each sample yielded at least 2.5 million CDR3-containing paired-end reads. All of the RNA was converted into first-strand cDNA using the Mint cDNA synthesis kit, with a TRBC-specific oligonucleotide serving as the primer. Following uracil-DNA glycosylase treatment, a first 18-cycle PCR with universal primers M1SS and BC2_uni_R was performed on all cDNA. Concerning the study's data processing: Normalization of each sample was performed by random selection of 1 million high-quality reads, each carrying a distinct molecular identifier. Reads sharing molecular identifiers were discarded rather than binned into consensus sequences. CDR3 identification, clonotype clustering and error correction used MiTCR with a Q25 quality threshold and the strictest error-elimination algorithm. A nonparametric unseen species model with Euler transformation was used to estimate lower-bound total TCR beta diversity. TCRdb handled the public reads itself, with Q25 trimming in fastp and clone calling in MiXCR, and kept productive beta chains. One record per CDR3 amino acid sequence lists the most common genes and DNA. TCRdb's processing, not the authors', yielded these V and J calls. Recorded for this sample are fewer than 1,000,000 distinct CDR3 sequences; 35% to 50% of them occurred a single time. The ten largest clones take up 15% to 20% of the sample.

Donors were a few dozen systemically healthy Caucasian individuals from Russia aged roughly 6 to 90 years. Each donor gave about 9.7 milliliters of peripheral blood, drawn into EDTA-treated Vacutainer tubes. PBMCs were isolated by Ficoll-Paque density-gradient centrifugation, with at least 7 million obtained per sample. Total RNA, at least 6 micrograms per sample, was extracted from PBMCs with Trizol reagent. For every donor, an aliquot of PBMCs went through flow cytometry to measure the percentages of naive CD45RAhigh/CD27high T cells. The CDR3 numbers 16 residues from cysteine through phenylalanine. Only the CDR3 DNA is retained, 48 bases long and in frame from the first base. CDR1 SGHTA and CDR2 FQGNSA are derived from the germline V gene. V loses 1 base of germline sequence and J loses 2 bases, and the interval between the two ends is 12 bases. What the research found in general, with its limitations: Estimates of total diversity based on one million sequenced T cells were regarded as lower bounds and as underestimates. Donor CMV infection status was unknown, potentially confounding age-related changes in expanded clonotypes. As age increased, observed TCR beta diversity per million T cells dropped in a roughly linear way, and a significant reduction was already evident by age roughly 36. Since profiling was done on bulk unsorted PBMCs, naive and antigen-experienced compartments could not be conclusively compared. Observed TCR beta diversity correlated strongly with the percentage of naive T cells measured by flow cytometry. The long-lived group showed more naive CD4+ T cells, fewer expanded clones and increased TCR diversity than the aged group, suggesting age selection.

Comments on this clonotype: What antigen it recognizes has not been identified. No quality values exist for individual bases; no much larger clone is one base distant.

Source material: blood. In this chain, TRBV7-2 is recombined with TRBJ2-1; confidence is insufficient to name the D gene. This receptor was obtained from a man aged 80 or over in good health. The nucleotide sequence reads TGTGCCAGCAGCTTAGTGGATGGCCCCCCCTACAATGAGCAGTTCTTC. Translated, this is CASSLVDGPPYNEQFF.